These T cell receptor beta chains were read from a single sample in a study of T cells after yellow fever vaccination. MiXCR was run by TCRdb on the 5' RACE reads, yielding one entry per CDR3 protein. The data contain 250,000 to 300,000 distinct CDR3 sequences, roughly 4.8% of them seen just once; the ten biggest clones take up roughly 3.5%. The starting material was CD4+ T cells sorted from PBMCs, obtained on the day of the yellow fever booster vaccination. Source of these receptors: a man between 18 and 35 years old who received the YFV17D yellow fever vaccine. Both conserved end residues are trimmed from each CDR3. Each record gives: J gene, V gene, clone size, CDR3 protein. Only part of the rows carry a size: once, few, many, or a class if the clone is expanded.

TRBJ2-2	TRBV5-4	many	ASSKGTDTSTGELF
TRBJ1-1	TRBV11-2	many	ASSLTDTEAF
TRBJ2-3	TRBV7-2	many	ASSLDGNTDTQY
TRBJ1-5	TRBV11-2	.	ASSLLSDQPQH
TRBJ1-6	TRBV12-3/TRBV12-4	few	ASSFKTNSPLH
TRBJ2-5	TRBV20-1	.	SAPRTGPKETQY
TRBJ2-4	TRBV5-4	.	ASSSKGGARAKNIQY
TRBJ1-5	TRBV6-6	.	ASSQQGRNQPQH
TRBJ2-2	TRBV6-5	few	ASRAGGELF
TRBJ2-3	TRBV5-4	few	ASPGTGALTDTQY
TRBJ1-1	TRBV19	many	ASNSRDRGNTEAF
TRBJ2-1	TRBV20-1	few	SARDQAGLEQF
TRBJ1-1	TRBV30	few	AWSVLWGKTTEAF
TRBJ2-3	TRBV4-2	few	ASSHGVGTDTQY
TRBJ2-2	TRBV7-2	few	ASSFTPAYSGELF
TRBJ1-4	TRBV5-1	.	ASSRDSSNENLF
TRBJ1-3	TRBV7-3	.	ASSLWPHDSGNTIY
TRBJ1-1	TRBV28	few	ASSLLGLGGTEAF
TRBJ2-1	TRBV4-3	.	ASSPQGVSEQF